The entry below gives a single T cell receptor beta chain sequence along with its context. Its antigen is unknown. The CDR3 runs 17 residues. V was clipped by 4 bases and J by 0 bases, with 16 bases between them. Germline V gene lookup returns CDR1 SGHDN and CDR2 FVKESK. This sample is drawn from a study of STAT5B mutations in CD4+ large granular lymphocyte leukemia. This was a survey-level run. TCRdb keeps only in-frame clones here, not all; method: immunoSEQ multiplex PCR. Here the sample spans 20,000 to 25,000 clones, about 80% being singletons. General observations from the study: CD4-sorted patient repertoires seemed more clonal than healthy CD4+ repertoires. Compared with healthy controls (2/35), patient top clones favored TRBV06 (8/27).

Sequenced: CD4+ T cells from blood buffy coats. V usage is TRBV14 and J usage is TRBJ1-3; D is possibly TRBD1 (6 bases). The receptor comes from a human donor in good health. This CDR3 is CASSPWRDTPSGNTIYF. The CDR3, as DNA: TGTGCCAGCAGCCCCTGGAGGGACACCCCCTCTGGAAACACCATATATTTT. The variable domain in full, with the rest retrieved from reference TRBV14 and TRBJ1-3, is EAGVTQFPSHSVIEKGQTVTLRCDPISGHDNLYWYRRVMGKEIKFLLHFVKESKQDESGMPNNRFLAERTGGTYSTLKVQPAELEDSGVYFCASSPWRDTPSGNTIYFGEGSWLTVV.